The present T cell receptor (beta chain) was sequenced within a study of blood T cell repertoires in COVID-19. Study context: Some COVID-19 samples were acute and others convalescent; all came from the United States, Italy and Spain. PBMCs, B-cell-depleted T cells, or T cells provided the cDNA or gDNA that made up the material.

This clone was detected a few times. CDR1 is SGHDT and CDR2 is YYEEEE in the germline V gene. The CDR3 runs to 16 residues. V lost 0 bases to trimming and J lost 6 bases; unmatched junction nucleotides: 6. Generated by immunoSEQ multiplex PCR, the TCRdb table keeps only in-frame clones and is missing some. The sample includes more than 110,000 clones, over 75% of them seen just once. The gene calls are TRBV5-6 and TRBJ1-6; 7 bases are a match to TRBD1. Material: peripheral blood. The sequence derives from a human donor in a cohort sampled during active COVID-19. The CDR3 is CASSLAGRGRNSPLHF. CDR3 nucleotide sequence: TGTGCCAGCAGCTTGGCAGGTAGGGGGCGTAATTCACCCCTCCACTTT.